This T cell receptor (beta chain) originates from a study of OX40 agonist ivuxolimab in advanced cancers. Study information: An agonistic human IgG2 monoclonal antibody against OX40 (CD134) was given. Dose-escalation patients were diagnosed with hepatocellular carcinoma, melanoma, renal cell cancer or head and neck cancer. Patients were roughly 83% male with ages about 20 to 79, mean roughly 55.

Assay used: immunoSEQ multiplex PCR; TCRdb lists only in-frame clones, some missing. The table includes some 70,000 clones, roughly 88% detected once. With autoimmune disease history or systemic immunosuppression, patients were excluded. Germline V gene data show CDR1 as KGHSH and CDR2 as LQKENI. J was trimmed by 0 bases and V by 3 bases; bases with no gene match: 15. The CDR3 consists of 19 residues. This sequence was found in an adult with an advanced solid tumor such as melanoma, head and neck, liver or kidney cancer. This specimen consisted of CD4+ or CD8+ T cells sorted from blood, obtained in a trial of the OX40 agonist ivuxolimab. This chain uses TRBV18 with TRBJ2-7; 9 bases are shared with TRBD1. CDR3 residues: CASSPRGFSGQGRSYEQYF. CDR3 in DNA: TGTGCCAGCTCACCGAGGGGCTTTTCGGGACAGGGCCGCTCCTACGAGCAGTACTTC.